The T cell receptor beta chain under discussion was sequenced for a study of blood T cells in healthy people across ages. The authors ran a second PCR of about 6 to 11 cycles using a sample-barcoded 5' primer and a J-beta primer mix. At least 3 million CDR3-containing paired-end reads were obtained per sample. From the 5' RACE reads, TCRdb called clonotypes with MiXCR, one entry per CDR3 protein. The repertoire includes approximately 1.5 million distinct CDR3 sequences, around 36% of them detected once, and 11% sits in the top ten. This clonotype turned up a few times. Germline-derived CDR1 and CDR2 are MNHEY and SMNVEV (reference sequence). This CDR3 contains 18 residues. Trimming removed 5 bases from V and 6 bases from J; junction bases left unmatched: 19.

Input material: blood. The genes are TRBV27 and TRBJ1-2, with 9 nucleotides matching TRBD1. The receptor comes from a woman in her twenties or thirties in good health. In DNA form, the CDR3 reads TGTGCCAGCAGTCCTCGGAACCGGGACAGGGTTAGAGCTAATGGCTACACCTTC. Its protein is CASSPRNRDRVRANGYTF.